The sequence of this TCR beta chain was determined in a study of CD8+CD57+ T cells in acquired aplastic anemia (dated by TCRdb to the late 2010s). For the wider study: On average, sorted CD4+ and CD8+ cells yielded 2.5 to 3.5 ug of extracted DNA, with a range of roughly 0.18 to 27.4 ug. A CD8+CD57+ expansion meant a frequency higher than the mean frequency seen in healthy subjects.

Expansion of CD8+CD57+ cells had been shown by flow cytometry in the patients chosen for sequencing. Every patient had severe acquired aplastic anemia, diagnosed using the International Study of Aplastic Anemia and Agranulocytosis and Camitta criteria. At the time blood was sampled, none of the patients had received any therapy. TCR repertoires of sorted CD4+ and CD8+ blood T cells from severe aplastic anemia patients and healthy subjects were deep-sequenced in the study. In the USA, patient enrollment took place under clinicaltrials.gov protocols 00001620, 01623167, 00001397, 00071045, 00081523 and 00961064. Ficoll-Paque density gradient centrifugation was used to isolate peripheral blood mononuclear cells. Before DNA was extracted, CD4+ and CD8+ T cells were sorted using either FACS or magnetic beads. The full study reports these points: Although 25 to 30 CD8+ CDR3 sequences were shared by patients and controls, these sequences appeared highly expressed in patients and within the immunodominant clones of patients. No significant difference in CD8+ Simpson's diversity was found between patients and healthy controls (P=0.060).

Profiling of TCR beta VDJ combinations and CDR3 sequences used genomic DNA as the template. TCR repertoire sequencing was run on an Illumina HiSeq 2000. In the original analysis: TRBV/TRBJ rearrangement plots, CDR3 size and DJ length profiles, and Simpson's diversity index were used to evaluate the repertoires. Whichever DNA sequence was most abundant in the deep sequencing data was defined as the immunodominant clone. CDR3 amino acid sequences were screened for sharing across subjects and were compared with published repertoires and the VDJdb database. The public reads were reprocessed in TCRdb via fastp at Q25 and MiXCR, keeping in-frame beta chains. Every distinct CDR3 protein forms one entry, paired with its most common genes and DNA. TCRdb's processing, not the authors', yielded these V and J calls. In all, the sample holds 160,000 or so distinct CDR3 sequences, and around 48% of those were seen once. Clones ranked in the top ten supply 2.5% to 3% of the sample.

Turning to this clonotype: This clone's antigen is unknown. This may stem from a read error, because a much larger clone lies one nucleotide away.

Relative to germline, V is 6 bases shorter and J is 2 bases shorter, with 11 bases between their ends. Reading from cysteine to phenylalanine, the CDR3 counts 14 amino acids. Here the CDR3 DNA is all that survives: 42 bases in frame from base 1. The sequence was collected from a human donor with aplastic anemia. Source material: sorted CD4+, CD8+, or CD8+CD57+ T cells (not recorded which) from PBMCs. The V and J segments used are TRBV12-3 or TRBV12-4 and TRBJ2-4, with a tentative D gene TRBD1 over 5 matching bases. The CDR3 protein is CASRLTETKNIQYF. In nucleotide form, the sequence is TGTGCCAGCAGACTGACAGAGACCAAAAACATTCAGTACTTC.